The clone carrying this T cell receptor beta chain has more than one count but fewer than ten. This entry belongs to a study of breast tumors, draining lymph nodes, adjacent tissues. The CDR3 covers 15 residues. Germline loops: CDR1 SGHNT, CDR2 YYREEE (reference sequence). With 4 bases removed from V and 0 bases from J, the gap between germline ends came to 11 bases. TCRdb called the multiplex PCR reads again in MiXCR, with one record for every CDR3 protein. This table has under 25,000 distinct CDR3 sequences, 43% appearing once. The rearrangement joins TRBV5-4 to TRBJ2-1; a possible D gene is TRBD2 (6 bases). The sequenced sample consisted of breast tumor tissue. This TCR was sampled from a female donor with breast cancer. Some clones in this sample may be carry-over from other donors' samples. CDR3 DNA: TGTGCCAGCAGCCCCCGGGACTCCTCCTACAATGAGCAGTTCTTC. Amino acid sequence: CASSPRDSSYNEQFF.